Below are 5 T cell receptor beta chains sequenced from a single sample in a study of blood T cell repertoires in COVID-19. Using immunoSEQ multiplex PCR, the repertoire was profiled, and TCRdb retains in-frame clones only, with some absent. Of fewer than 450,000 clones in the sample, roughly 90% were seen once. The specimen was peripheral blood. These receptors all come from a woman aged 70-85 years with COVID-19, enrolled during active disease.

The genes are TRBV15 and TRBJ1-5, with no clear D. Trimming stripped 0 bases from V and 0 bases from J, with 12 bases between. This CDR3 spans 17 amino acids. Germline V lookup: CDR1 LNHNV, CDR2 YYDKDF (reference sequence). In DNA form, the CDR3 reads TGTGCCACCAGCAGAGATCGAGGTCATCTTAGCAATCAGCCCCAGCATTTT. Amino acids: CATSRDRGHLSNQPQHF.

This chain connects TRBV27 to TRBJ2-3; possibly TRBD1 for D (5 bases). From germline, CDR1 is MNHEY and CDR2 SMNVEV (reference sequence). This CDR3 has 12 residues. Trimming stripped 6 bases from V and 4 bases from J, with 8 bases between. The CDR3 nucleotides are TGTGCCAGCAGGATAGGGGCAGATACGCAGTATTTT. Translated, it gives CASRIGADTQYF.

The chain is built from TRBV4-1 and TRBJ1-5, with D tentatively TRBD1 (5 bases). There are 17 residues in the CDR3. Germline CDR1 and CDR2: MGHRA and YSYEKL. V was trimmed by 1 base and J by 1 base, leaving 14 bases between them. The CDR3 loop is CASSQVNQGGSNQPQHF. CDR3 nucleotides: TGCGCCAGCAGCCAAGTTAATCAGGGTGGCAGCAATCAGCCCCAGCATTTT.

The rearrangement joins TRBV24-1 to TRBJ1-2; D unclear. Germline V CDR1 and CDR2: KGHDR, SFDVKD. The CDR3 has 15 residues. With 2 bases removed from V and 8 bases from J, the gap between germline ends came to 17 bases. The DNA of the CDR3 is TGTGCCACCAGTGATTCCGGCAAAGCAACGGGAGGCTACACCTTC. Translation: CATSDSGKATGGYTF.

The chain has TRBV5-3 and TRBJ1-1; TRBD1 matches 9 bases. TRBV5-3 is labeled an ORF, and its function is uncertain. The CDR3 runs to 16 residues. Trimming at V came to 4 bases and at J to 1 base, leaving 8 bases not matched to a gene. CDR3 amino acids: CARSKGQGKANTEAFF. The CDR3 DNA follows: TGTGCCAGAAGCAAGGGACAGGGAAAGGCGAACACTGAAGCTTTCTTT.